This TCR beta chain was captured in a study of Graves' ophthalmopathy and Graves' hyperthyroidism. Study-wide points: A model of 13 signatures distinguished ophthalmopathy from stable hyperthyroidism at around 91% sensitivity and approximately 81% specificity. The model flagged ophthalmopathy progression at 70% to 71% sensitivity and 72% to 80% specificity.

This clonotype occurred many times. Its antigen is not known. Investigators amplified TCR beta CDR3 regions from RNA transcripts. The library came from an HTBI-primed first-round RT-PCR and a second-round multiplex PCR. One entry per CDR3 protein results from TCRdb running MiXCR on the multiplex PCR reads. Here the sample spans approximately 410,000 distinct CDR3 sequences, approximately 15% being singletons. Trimming removed 5 bases from V and 1 base from J, with 17 bases in between. Germline V gene data show CDR1 as SNHLY and CDR2 as FYNNEI. The CDR3 contains 16 residues. Sequenced material: peripheral blood. V is TRBV2 and J is TRBJ1-1, with D perhaps TRBD1 (6 bases). This TCR derives from a young woman with stable Graves' hyperthyroidism. As DNA, the CDR3 is TGTGCCAGCAGTCCCATGGGGGCAGGGTCGAACACTGAAGCTTTCTTT. Translating gives CASSPMGAGSNTEAFF.